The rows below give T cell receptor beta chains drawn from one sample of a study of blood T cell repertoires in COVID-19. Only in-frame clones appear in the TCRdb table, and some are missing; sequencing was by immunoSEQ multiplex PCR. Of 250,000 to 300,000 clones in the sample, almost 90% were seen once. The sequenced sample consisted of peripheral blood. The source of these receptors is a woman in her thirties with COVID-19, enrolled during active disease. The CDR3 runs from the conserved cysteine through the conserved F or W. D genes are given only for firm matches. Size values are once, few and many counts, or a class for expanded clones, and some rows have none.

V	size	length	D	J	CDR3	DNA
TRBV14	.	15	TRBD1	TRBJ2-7	CASSHWTGGVYEQYF	TGTGCCAGCAGCCATTGGACAGGAGGAGTCTACGAGCAGTACTTC
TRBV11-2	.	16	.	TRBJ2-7	CASSLVYGGSSYEQYF	TGTGCCAGCAGCTTAGTTTACGGGGGAAGCTCCTACGAGCAGTACTTC
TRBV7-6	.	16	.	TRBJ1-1	CASTPRQEPLNTEAFF	TGTGCCAGCACCCCACGACAGGAGCCTTTGAACACTGAAGCTTTCTTT
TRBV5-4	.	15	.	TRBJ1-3	CASSPDSGSGNTIYF	TGTGCCAGCAGCCCTGACAGTGGGTCTGGAAACACCATATATTTT
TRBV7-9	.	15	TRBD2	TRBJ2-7	CASSLPAGEGYEQYF	TGTGCCAGCAGCTTACCAGCGGGAGAAGGCTACGAGCAGTACTTC
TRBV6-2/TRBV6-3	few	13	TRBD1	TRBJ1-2	CASSRQGAYGYTF	TGTGCCAGCAGCCGACAGGGGGCCTATGGCTACACCTTC
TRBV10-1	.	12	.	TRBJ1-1	CASSTGVTEAFF	TGCGCCAGCAGCACGGGGGTCACTGAAGCTTTCTTT
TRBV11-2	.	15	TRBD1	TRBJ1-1	CASSLNRGPGTEAFF	TGTGCCAGCAGCTTGAACAGGGGCCCGGGCACTGAAGCTTTCTTT
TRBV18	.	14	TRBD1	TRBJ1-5	CASSPTGADQPQHF	TGTGCCAGCTCACCTACAGGGGCCGATCAGCCCCAGCATTTT
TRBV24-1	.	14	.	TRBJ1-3	CATSESSSGNTIYF	TGTGCCACCAGTGAAAGTAGCTCTGGAAACACCATATATTTT
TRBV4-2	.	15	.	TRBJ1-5	CASSHLDSSNQPQHF	TGTGCCAGCAGCCACCTCGACAGTAGCAATCAGCCCCAGCATTTT
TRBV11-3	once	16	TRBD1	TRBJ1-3	CASSSGQGVDGNTIYF	TGTGCCAGCAGCTCGGGACAGGGGGTTGATGGAAACACCATATATTTT
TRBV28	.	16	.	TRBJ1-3	CASTLKGLPSGNTIYF	TGTGCCAGCACCCTCAAGGGACTTCCCTCTGGAAACACCATATATTTT
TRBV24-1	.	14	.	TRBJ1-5	CATSDPRFGQPQHF	TGTGCCACCAGTGATCCTCGTTTCGGTCAGCCCCAGCATTTT
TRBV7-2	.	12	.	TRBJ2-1	CASSYGTEQQFF	TGTGCCAGCAGCTATGGGACTGAGCAGCAGTTCTTC
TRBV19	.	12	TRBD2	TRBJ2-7	CASGGLAGEQYF	TGTGCCAGCGGAGGACTAGCTGGCGAGCAGTACTTC
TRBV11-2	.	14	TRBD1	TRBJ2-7	CASSSGTGSYEQYF	TGTGCCAGCAGCTCCGGGACAGGCTCCTACGAGCAGTACTTC
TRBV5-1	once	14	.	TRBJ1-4	CASSIREEHEKLFF	TGCGCCAGCAGCATCAGGGAGGAACACGAAAAACTGTTTTTT
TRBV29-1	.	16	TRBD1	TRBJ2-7	CSVEQLGQGFNYEQYF	TGCAGCGTTGAACAGCTGGGACAGGGATTTAACTACGAGCAGTACTTC
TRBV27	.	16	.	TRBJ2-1	CASSLGRMSSYNEQFF	TGTGCCAGCAGTTTAGGCAGGATGAGCTCCTACAATGAGCAGTTCTTC
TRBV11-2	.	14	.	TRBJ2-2	CASSLEVASGELFF	TGTGCCAGCAGCTTAGAGGTCGCGTCGGGGGAGCTGTTTTTT
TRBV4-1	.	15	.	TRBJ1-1	CASSRSGTLNTEAFF	TGCGCCAGCAGCCGATCCGGGACACTGAACACTGAAGCTTTCTTT
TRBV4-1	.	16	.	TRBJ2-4	CASSQDLRGLGNIQYF	TGCGCCAGCAGCCAAGATCTGCGGGGACTGGGTAACATTCAGTACTTC
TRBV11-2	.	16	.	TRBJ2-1	CASSLLRRASYNEQFF	TGTGCCAGCAGCCTCTTGCGGAGGGCCTCCTACAATGAGCAGTTCTTC
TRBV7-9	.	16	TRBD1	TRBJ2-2	CASSNPGQGAGGELFF	TGTGCCAGCAGCAACCCGGGACAGGGGGCAGGCGGGGAGCTGTTTTTT
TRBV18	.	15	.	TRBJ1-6	CASSPPQGNNSPLHF	TGTGCCAGCTCACCACCCCAGGGAAATAATTCACCCCTCCACTTT
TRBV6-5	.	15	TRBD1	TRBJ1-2	CASSLTGGADYGYTF	TGTGCCAGCAGCTTGACAGGGGGCGCGGACTATGGCTACACCTTC
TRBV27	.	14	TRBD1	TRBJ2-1	CASSPRDRGDEQFF	TGTGCCAGCAGCCCCCGGGACAGGGGTGATGAGCAGTTCTTC
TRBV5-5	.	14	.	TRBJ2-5	CASTLGGTQETQYF	TGTGCCAGCACCCTAGGGGGTACCCAAGAGACCCAGTACTTC
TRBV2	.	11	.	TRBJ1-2	CASSDGYGYTF	TGTGCCAGCAGTGACGGCTATGGCTACACCTTC
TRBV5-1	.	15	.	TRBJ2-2	CASRVRGGNTGELFF	TGCGCCAGCAGAGTTCGGGGAGGGAACACCGGGGAGCTGTTTTTT
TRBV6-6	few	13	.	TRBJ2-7	CASSYVETYEQYF	TGTGCCAGCAGTTATGTGGAGACCTACGAGCAGTACTTC
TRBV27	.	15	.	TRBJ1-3	CASSATGFSGNTIYF	TGTGCCAGCAGTGCAACAGGGTTCTCTGGAAACACCATATATTTT
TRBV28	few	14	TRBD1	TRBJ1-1	CASKMDRVLTEAFF	TGTGCCAGCAAGATGGACAGGGTTCTCACTGAAGCTTTCTTT
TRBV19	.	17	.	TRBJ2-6	CATSVRPPFPGANVLTF	TGTGCCACCTCCGTGAGGCCACCCTTTCCTGGGGCCAACGTCCTGACTTTC
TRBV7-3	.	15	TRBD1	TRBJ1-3	CASSDDQDRVDTIYF	TGTGCCAGCAGCGACGATCAGGACAGGGTTGACACCATATATTTT